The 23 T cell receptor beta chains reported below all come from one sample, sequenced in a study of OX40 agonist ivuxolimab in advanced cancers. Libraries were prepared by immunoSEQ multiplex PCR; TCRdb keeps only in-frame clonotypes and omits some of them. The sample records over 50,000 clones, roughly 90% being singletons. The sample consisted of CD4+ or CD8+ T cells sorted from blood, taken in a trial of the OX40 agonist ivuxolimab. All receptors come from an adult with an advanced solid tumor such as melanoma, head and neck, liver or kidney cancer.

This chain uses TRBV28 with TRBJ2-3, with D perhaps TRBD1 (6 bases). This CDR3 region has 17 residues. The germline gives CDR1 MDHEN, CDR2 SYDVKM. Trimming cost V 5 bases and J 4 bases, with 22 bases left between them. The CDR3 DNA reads TGTGCCAGCAGTCCAGACACCGGGACACCATTCGCAGATACGCAGTATTTT. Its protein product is CASSPDTGTPFADTQYF. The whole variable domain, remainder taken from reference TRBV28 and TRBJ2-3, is DVKVTQSSRYLVKRTGEKVFLECVQDMDHENMFWYRQDPGLGLRLIYFSYDVKMKEKGDIPEGYSVSREKKERFSLILESASTNQTSMYLCASSPDTGTPFADTQYFGPGTRLTVL.

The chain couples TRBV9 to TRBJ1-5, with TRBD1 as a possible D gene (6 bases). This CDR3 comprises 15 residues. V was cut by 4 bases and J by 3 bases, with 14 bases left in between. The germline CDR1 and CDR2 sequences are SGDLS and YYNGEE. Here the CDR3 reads CASSLGGGNNQPQHF. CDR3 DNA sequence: TGTGCCAGCAGCCTAGGGGGTGGCAACAATCAGCCCCAGCATTTT.

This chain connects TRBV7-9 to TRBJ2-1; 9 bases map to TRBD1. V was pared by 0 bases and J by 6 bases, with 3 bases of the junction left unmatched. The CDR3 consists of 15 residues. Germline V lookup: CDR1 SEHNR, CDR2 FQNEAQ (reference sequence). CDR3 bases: TGTGCCAGCAGCTTAGCTGCGACAGGGGGCAATGAGCAGTTCTTC. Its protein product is CASSLAATGGNEQFF.

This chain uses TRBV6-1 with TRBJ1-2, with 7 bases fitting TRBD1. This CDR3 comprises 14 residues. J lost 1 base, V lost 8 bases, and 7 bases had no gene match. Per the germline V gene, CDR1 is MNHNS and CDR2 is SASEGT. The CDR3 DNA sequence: TGTGCCAGCGGTCAAAACAGGGGTAACTATGGCTACACCTTC. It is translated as CASGQNRGNYGYTF.

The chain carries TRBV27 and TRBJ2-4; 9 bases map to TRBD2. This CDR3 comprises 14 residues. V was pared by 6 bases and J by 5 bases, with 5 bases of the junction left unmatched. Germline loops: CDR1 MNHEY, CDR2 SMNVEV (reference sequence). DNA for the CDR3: TGTGCCAGCAGGACCAGACTAGCGGAAAACATTCAGTACTTC. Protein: CASRTRLAENIQYF.

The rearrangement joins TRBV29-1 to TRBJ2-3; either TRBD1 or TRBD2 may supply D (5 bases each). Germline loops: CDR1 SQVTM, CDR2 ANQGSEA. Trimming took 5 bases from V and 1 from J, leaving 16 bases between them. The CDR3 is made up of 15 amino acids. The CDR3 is CSVTRAGQRTDTQYF. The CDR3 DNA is TGCAGCGTTACGAGGGCTGGACAACGCACAGATACGCAGTATTTT.

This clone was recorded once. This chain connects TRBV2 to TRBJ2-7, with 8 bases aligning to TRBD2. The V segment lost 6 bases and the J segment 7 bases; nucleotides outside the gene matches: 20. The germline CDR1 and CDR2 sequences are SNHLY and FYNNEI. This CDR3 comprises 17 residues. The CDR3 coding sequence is TGTGCCAGCAGCCTGTCAGGGGTTAGAGCGGGAGAAGGGGAGCAGTACTTC. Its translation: CASSLSGVRAGEGEQYF. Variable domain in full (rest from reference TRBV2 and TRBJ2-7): EPEVTQTPSHQVTQMGQEVILRCVPISNHLYFYWYRQILGQKVEFLVSFYNNEISEKSEIFDDQFSVERPDGSNFTLKIRSTKLEDSAMYFCASSLSGVRAGEGEQYFGPGTRLTVT.

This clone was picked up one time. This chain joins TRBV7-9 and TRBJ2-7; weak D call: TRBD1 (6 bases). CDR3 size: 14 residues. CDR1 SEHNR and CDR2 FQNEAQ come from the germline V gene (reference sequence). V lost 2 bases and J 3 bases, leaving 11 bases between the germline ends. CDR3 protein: CASSLRQDSYEQYF. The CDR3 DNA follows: TGTGCCAGCAGCTTAAGACAGGACAGCTACGAGCAGTACTTC.

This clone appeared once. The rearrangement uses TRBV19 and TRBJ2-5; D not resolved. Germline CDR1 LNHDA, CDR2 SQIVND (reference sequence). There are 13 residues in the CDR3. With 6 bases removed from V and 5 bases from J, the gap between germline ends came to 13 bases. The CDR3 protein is CASSQVSGETQYF. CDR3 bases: TGTGCCAGTAGCCAAGTTTCGGGTGAGACCCAGTACTTC.

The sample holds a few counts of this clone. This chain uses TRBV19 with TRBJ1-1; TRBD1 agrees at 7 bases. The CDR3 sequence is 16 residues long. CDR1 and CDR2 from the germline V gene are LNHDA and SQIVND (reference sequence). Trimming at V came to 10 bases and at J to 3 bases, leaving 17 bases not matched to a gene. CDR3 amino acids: CATGNRAQQGYTEAFF. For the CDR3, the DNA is TGTGCCACAGGAAACCGGGCCCAACAGGGGTACACTGAAGCTTTCTTT.

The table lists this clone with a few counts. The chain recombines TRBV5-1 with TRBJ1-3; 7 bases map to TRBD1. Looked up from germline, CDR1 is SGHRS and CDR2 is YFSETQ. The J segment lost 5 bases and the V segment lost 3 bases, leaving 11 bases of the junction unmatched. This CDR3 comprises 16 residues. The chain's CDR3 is CASSWTGSRARNTIYF. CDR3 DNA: TGCGCCAGCAGCTGGACAGGCTCCCGAGCCCGAAACACCATATATTTT.

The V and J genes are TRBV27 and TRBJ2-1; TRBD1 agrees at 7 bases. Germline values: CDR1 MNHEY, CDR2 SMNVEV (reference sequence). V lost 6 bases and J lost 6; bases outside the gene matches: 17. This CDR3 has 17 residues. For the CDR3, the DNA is TGTGCCAGCAGCCTTAAGACAACAGGGGTTTGGCGCAATGAGCAGTTCTTC. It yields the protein CASSLKTTGVWRNEQFF.

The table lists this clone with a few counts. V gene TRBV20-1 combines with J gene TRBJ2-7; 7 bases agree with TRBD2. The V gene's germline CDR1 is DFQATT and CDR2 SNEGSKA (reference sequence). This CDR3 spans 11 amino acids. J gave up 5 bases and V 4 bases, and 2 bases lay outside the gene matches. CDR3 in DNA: TGCAGTGCTACGGGGGGTCACGAGCAGTACTTC. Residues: CSATGGHEQYF.

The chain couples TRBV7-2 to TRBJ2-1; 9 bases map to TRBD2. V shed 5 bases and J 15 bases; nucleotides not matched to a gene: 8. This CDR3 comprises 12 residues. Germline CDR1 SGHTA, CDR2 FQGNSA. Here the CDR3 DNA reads TGTGCCAGCAGCCAAAGAGCGGGAGGTGCGTTCTTC. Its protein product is CASSQRAGGAFF.

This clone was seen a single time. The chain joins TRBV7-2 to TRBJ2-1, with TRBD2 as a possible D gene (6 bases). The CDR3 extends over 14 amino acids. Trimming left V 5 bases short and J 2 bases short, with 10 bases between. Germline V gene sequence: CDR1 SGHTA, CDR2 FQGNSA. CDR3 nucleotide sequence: TGTGCCAGCAGCCGGGCGGGGCCCTACAATGAGCAGTTCTTC. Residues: CASSRAGPYNEQFF.

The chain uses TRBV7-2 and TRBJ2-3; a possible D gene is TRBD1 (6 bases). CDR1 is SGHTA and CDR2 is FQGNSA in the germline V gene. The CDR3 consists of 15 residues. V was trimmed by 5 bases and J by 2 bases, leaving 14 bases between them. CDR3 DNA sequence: TGTGCCAGCAGCGACAGGCCTATGTCCACAGATACGCAGTATTTT. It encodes CASSDRPMSTDTQYF.

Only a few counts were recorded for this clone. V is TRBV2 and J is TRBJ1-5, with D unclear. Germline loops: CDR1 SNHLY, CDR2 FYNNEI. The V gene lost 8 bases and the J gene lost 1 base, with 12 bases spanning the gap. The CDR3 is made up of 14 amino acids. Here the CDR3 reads CASARGGSNQPQHF. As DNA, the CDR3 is TGTGCCAGCGCACGGGGAGGCAGCAATCAGCCCCAGCATTTT.

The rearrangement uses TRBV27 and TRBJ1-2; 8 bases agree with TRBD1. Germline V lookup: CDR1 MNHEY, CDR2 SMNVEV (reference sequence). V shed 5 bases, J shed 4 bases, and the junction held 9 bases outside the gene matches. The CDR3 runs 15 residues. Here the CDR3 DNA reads TGTGCCAGCAGTCCTAGACCTGGGACAGGCTATGGCTACACCTTC. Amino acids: CASSPRPGTGYGYTF.

DNA for the CDR3: TGCGCCAGCAGCCTGGGACTAGCGGGAGATACGCAGTATTTT. This codes for CASSLGLAGDTQYF. The chain recombines TRBV5-1 with TRBJ2-3; 12 nucleotides line up with TRBD2. With V trimmed by 4 bases and J by 5 bases, 2 bases remained unmatched. The CDR3 is 14 residues long. Germline-derived CDR1 and CDR2 are SGHRS and YFSETQ.

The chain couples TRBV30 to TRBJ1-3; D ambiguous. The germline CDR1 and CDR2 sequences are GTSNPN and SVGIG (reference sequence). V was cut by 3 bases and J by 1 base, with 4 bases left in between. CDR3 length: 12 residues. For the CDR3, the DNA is TGTGCCTGGAGGGATTCTGGAAACACCATATATTTT. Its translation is CAWRDSGNTIYF.

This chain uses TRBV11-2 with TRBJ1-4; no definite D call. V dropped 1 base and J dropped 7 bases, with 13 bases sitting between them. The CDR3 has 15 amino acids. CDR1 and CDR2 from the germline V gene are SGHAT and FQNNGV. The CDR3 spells CASSLGVRVSEKLFF. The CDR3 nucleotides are TGTGCCAGCAGCTTAGGGGTCCGGGTGTCTGAAAAACTGTTTTTT.

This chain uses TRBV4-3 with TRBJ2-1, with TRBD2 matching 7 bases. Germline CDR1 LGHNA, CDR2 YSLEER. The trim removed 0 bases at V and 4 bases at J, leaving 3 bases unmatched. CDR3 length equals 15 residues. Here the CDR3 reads CASSQEVGGYNEQFF. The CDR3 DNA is TGCGCCAGCAGCCAAGAAGTGGGAGGGTACAATGAGCAGTTCTTC.

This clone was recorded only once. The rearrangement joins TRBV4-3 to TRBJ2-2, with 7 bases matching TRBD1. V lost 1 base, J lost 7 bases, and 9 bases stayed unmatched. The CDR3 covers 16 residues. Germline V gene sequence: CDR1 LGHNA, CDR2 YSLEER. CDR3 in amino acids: CASSQAITGVNGELFF. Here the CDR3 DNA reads TGCGCCAGCAGCCAAGCCATAACAGGGGTTAACGGGGAGCTGTTTTTT.